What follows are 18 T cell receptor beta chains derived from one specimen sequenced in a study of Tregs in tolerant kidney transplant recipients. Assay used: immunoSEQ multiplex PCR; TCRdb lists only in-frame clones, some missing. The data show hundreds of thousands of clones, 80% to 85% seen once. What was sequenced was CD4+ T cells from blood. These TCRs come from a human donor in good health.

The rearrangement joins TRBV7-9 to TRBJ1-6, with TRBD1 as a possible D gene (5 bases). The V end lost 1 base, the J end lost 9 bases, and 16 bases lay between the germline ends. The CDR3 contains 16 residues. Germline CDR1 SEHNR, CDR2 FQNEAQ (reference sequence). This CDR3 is CASSLVVGQGGSPLHF. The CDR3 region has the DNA TGTGCCAGCAGCTTAGTGGTCGGGCAGGGTGGTTCACCCCTCCACTTT.

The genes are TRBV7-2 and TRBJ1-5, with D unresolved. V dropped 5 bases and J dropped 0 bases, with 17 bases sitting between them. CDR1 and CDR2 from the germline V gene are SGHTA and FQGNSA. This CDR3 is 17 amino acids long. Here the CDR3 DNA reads TGTGCCAGCAGCCTCATCTTCGACGGGAATAGCAATCAGCCCCAGCATTTT. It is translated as CASSLIFDGNSNQPQHF. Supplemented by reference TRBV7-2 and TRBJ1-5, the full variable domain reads GAGVSQSPSNKVTEKGKDVELRCDPISGHTALYWYRQSLGQGLEFLIYFQGNSAPDKSGLPSDRFSAERTGGSVSTLTIQRTQQEDSAVYLCASSLIFDGNSNQPQHFGDGTRLSIL.

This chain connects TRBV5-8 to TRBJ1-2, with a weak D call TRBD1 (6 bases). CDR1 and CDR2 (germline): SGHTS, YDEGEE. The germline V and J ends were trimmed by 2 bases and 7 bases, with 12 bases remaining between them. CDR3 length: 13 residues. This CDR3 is CASSFAGAAGYTF. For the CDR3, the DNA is TGTGCCAGCAGCTTTGCGGGGGCGGCTGGCTACACCTTC. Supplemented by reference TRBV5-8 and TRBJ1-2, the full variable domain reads EAGVTQSPTHLIKTRGQQATLRCSPISGHTSVYWYQQALGLGLQFLLWYDEGEERNRGNFPPRFSGRQFPNYSSELNVNALELEDSALYLCASSFAGAAGYTFGSGTRLTVV.

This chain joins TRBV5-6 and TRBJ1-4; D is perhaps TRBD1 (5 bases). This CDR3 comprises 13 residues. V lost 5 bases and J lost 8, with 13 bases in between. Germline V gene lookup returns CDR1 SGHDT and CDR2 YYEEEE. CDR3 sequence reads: CASRPVGGEKLFF. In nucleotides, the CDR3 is TGTGCCAGCAGACCCGTCGGGGGGGAAAAACTGTTTTTT.

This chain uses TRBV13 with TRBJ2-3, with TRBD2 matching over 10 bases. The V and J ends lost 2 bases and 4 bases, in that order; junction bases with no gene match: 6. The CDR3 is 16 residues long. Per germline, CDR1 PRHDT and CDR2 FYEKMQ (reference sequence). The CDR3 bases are TGTGCCAGCAGCTTACTAGCGGGAGTTTCCCCAGATACGCAGTATTTT. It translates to CASSLLAGVSPDTQYF.

This CDR3 is CASSPRQATGLYGYTF. In DNA, the CDR3 is TGCGCCAGCAGCCCCCGTCAGGCTACGGGACTCTATGGCTACACCTTC. This sequence joins TRBV5-1 and TRBJ1-2; the D gene is possibly TRBD1 (5 bases). This CDR3 contains 16 residues. CDR1 and CDR2 (germline): SGHRS, YFSETQ. V lost 4 bases and J lost 4, with 20 bases in between. The full variable domain, rest sourced from reference TRBV5-1 and TRBJ1-2, is KAGVTQTPRYLIKTRGQQVTLSCSPISGHRSVSWYQQTPGQGLQFLFEYFSETQRNKGNFPGRFSGRQFSNSRSEMNVSTLELGDSALYLCASSPRQATGLYGYTFGSGTRLTVV.

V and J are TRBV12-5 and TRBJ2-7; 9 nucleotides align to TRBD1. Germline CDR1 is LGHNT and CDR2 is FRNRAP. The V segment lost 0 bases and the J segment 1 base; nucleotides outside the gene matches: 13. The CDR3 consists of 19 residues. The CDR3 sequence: CASGLVLLLGTGTSYEQYF. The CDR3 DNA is TGTGCTAGTGGTTTGGTACTTCTTTTAGGGACAGGGACTTCCTACGAGCAGTACTTC.

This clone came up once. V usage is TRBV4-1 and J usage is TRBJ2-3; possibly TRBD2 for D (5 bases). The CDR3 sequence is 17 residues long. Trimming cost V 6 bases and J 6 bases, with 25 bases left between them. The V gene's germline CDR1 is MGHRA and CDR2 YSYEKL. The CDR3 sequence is CASRDLGGGRRRDTQYF. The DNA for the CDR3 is TGCGCCAGCAGGGACTTAGGAGGTGGTAGAAGAAGGGATACGCAGTATTTT.

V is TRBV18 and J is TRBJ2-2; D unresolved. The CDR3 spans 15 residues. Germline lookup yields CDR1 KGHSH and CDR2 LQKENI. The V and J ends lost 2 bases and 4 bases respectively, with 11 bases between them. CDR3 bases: TGTGCCAGCTCACCATCTCCCTCCGCCACCGGGGAGCTGTTTTTT. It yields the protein CASSPSPSATGELFF.

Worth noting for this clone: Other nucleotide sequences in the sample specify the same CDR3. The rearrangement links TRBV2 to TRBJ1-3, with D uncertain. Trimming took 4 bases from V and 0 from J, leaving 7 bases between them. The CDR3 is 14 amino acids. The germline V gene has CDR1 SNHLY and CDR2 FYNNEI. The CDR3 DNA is TGTGCCAGCAGTGGTCCGGTCTCTGGAAACACCATATATTTT. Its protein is CASSGPVSGNTIYF.

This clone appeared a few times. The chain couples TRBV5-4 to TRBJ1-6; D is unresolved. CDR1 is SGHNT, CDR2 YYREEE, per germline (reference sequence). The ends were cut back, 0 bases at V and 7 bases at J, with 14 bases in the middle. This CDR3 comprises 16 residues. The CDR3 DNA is TGTGCCAGCAGCTTGGTCGGGAACGTCGGGAATTCACCCCTCCACTTT. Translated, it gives CASSLVGNVGNSPLHF.

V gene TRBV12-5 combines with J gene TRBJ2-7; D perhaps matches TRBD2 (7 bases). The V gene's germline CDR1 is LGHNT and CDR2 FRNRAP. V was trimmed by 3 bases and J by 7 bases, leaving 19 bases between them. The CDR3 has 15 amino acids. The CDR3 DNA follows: TGTGCTAGTGGTTTCGCGGGGGCCCAAGCCTGGGAGCAGTACTTC. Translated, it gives CASGFAGAQAWEQYF.

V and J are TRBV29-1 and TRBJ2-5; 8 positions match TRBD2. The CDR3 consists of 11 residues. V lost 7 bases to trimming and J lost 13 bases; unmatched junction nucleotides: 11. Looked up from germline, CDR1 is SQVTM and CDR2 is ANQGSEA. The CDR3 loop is CSATLTSASYF. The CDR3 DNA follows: TGCAGCGCCACCCTGACTAGCGCGTCGTACTTC.

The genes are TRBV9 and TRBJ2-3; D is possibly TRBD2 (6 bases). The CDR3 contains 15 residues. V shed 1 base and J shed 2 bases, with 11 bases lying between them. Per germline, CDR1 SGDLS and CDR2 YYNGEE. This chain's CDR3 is CASSVRGGVTDTQYF. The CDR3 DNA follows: TGTGCCAGCAGCGTAAGGGGCGGGGTCACAGATACGCAGTATTTT.

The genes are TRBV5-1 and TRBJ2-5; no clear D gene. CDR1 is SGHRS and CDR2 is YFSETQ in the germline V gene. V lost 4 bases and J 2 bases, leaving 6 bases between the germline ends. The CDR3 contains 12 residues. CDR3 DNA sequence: TGCGCCAGCAGCATATCTCAAGAGACCCAGTACTTC. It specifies CASSISQETQYF.

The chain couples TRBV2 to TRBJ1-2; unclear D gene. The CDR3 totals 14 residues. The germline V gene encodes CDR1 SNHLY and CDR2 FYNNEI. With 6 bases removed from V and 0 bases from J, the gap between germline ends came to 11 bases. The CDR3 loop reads CASRFAGTNYGYTF. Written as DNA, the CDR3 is TGTGCCAGCAGGTTCGCGGGGACTAACTATGGCTACACCTTC. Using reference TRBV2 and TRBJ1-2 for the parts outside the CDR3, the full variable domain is EPEVTQTPSHQVTQMGQEVILRCVPISNHLYFYWYRQILGQKVEFLVSFYNNEISEKSEIFDDQFSVERPDGSNFTLKIRSTKLEDSAMYFCASRFAGTNYGYTFGSGTRLTVV.

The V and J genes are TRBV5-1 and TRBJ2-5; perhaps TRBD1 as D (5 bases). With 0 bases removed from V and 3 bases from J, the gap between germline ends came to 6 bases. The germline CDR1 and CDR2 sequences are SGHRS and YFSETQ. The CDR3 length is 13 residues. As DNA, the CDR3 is TGCGCCAGCAGCTTGGAGGACAAAGAGACCCAGTACTTC. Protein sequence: CASSLEDKETQYF.

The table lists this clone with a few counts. CDR3 nucleotides: TGTGCCAGCAGCAAATCCGGGAGGTCAATGGCGGCCCATGGCTACACCTTC. This codes for CASSKSGRSMAAHGYTF. J is TRBJ1-2 and V is TRBV21-1. TRBV21-1 is described as a pseudogene. CDR3 length equals 17 residues.